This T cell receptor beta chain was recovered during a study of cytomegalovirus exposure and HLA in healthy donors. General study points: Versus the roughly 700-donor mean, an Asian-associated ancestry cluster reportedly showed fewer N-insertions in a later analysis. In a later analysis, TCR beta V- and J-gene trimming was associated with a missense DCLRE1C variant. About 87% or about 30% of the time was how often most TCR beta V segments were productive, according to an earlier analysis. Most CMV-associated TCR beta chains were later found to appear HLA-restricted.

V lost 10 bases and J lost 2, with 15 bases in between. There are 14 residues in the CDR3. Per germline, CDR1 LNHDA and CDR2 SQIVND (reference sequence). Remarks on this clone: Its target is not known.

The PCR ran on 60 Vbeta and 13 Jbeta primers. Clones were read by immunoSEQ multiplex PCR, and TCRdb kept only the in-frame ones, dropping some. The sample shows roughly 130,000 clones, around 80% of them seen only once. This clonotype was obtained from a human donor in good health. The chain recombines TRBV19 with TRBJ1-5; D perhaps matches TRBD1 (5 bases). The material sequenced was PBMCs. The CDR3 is CATRGSWGNQPQHF. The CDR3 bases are TGTGCCACCCGGGGGTCTTGGGGCAATCAGCCCCAGCATTTT.